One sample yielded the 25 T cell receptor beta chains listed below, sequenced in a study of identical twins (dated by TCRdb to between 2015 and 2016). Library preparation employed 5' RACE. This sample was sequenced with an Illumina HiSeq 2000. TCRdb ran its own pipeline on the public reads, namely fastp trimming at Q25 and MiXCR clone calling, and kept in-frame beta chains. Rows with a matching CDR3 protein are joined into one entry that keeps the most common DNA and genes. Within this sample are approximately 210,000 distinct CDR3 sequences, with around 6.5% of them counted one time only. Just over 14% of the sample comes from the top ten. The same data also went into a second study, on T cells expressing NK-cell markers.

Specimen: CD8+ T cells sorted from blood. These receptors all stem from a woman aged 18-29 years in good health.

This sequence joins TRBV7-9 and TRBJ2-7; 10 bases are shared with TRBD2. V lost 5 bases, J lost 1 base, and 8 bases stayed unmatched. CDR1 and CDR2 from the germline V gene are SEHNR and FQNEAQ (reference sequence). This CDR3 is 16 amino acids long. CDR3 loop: CASSPLAGAVSYEQYF. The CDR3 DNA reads TGTGCCAGCAGCCCTCTAGCGGGGGCCGTATCCTACGAGCAGTACTTC.

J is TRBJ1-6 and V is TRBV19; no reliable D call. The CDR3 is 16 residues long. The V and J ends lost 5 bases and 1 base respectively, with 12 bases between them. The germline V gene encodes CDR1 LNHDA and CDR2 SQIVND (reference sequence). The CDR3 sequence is CASSGPRMSYNSPLHF. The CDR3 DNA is TGTGCCAGTAGTGGTCCACGGATGTCCTATAATTCACCCCTCCACTTT.

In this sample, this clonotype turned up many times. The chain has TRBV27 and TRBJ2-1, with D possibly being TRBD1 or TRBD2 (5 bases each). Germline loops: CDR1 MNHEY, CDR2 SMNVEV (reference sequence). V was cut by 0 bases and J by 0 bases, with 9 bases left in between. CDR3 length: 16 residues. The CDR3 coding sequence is TGTGCCAGCAGTTTATCGGGGACGGGCTCCTACAATGAGCAGTTCTTC. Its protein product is CASSLSGTGSYNEQFF.

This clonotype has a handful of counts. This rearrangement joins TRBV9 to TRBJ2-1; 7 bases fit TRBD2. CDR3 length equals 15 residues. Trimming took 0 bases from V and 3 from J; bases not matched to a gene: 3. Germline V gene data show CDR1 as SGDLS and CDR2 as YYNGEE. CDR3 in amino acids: CASSVDRGVYNEQFF. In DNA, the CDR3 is TGTGCCAGCAGCGTAGACCGGGGGGTCTACAATGAGCAGTTCTTC.

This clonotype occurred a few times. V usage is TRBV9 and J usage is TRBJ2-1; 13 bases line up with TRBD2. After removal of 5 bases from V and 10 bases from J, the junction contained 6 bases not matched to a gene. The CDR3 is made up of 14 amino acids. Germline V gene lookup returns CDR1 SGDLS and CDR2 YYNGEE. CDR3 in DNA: TGTGCCAGCAGGCCGGGACTAGCGGGGATGGAGCAGTTCTTC. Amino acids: CASRPGLAGMEQFF.

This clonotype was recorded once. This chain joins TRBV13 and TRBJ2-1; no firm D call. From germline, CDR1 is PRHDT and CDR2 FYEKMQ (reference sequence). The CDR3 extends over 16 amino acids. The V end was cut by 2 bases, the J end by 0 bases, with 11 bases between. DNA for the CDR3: TGTGCCAGCAGCTTAATCCTCGGAGCCTCCTACAATGAGCAGTTCTTC. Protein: CASSLILGASYNEQFF.

CDR3 region: CSAPLYFRANYGYTF. The CDR3 DNA is TGCAGTGCTCCCCTTTATTTTCGGGCTAACTATGGCTACACCTTC. This rearrangement joins TRBV20-1 to TRBJ1-2, with D hard to call. The CDR3 is 15 residues long. V lost 5 bases to trimming and J lost 0 bases, with 16 bases between them. Per the germline V gene, CDR1 is DFQATT and CDR2 is SNEGSKA (reference sequence).

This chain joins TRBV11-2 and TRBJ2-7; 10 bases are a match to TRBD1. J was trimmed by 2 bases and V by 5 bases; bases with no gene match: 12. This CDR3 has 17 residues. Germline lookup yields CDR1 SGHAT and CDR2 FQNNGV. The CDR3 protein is CASSPRDRGWGTYEQYF. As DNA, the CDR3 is TGTGCCAGCAGCCCCCGGGACAGGGGTTGGGGGACCTACGAGCAGTACTTC.

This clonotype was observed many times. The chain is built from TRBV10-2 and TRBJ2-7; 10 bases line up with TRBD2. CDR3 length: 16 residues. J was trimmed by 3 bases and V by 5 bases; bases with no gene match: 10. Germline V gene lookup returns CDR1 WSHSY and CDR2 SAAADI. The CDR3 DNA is TGCGCCAGCAGTTATGGGGCTAGCGGGAGTGGCTACGAGCAGTACTTC. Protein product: CASSYGASGSGYEQYF.

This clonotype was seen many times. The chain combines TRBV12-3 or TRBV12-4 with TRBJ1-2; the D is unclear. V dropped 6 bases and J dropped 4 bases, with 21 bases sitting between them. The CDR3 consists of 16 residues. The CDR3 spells CASSPSRSGKTYGYTF. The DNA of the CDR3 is TGTGCCAGCAGCCCTAGCAGGTCAGGAAAGACCTATGGCTACACCTTC.

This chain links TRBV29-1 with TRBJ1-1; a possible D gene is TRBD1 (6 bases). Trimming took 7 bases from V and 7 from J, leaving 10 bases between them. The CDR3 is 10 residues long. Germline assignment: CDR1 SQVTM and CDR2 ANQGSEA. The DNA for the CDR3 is TGCAGCGCAGGGACATTTGAAGCTTTCTTT. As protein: CSAGTFEAFF.

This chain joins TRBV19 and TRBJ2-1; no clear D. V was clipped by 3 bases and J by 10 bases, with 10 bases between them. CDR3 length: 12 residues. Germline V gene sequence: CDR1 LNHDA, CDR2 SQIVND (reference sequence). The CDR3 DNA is TGTGCCAGTAGTATGGACCTCGAAGAGCAGTTCTTC. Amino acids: CASSMDLEEQFF.

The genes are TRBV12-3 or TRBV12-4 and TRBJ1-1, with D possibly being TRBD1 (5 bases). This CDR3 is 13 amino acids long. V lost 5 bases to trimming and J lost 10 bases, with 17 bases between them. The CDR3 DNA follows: TGTGCCAGCAGTCCCCCCAGTGGGCAGGGAGCTTTCTTT. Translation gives CASSPPSGQGAFF.

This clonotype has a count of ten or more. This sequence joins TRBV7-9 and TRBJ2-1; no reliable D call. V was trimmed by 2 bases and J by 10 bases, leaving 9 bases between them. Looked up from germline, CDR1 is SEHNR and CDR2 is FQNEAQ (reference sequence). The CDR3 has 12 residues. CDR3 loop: CASSLMVGEQFF. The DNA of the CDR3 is TGTGCCAGCAGCTTAATGGTAGGAGAGCAGTTCTTC.

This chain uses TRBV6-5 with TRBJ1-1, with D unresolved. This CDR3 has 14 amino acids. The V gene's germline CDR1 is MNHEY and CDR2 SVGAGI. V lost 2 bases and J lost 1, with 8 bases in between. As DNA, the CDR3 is TGTGCCAGCAGTTACGGGGTAGGGAACACTGAAGCTTTCTTT. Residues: CASSYGVGNTEAFF.

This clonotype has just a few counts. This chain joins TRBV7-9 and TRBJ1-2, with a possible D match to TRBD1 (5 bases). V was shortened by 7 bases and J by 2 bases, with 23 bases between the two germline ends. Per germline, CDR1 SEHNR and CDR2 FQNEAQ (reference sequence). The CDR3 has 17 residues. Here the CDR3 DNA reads TGTGCCAGCACCCCCCGGGGGGGGACTCCTGTGAACTATGGCTACACCTTC. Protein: CASTPRGGTPVNYGYTF.

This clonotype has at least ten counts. CDR3 nucleotides: TGTGCCAGCAGTTATACGTCGAACACCGGGGAGCTGTTTTTT. Encoded protein: CASSYTSNTGELFF. This chain joins TRBV12-3 or TRBV12-4 and TRBJ2-2; D unclear. V was trimmed by 4 bases and J by 0 bases, leaving 6 bases between them. The CDR3 has 14 amino acids.

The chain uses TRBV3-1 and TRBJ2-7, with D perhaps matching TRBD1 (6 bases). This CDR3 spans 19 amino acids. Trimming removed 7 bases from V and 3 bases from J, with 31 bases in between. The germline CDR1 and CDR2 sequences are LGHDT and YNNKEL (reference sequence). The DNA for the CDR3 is TGTGCCAGCACCACGCAGGCGAATTACATAGACAGGAGCGGCTACGAGCAGTACTTC. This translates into CASTTQANYIDRSGYEQYF.

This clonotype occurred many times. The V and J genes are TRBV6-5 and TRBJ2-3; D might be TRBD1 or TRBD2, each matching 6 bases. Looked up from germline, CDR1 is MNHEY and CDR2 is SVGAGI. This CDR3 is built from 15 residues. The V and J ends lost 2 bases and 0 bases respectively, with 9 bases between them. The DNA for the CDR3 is TGTGCCAGCAGTTACGAGGGGGGTAGCACAGATACGCAGTATTTT. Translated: CASSYEGGSTDTQYF.

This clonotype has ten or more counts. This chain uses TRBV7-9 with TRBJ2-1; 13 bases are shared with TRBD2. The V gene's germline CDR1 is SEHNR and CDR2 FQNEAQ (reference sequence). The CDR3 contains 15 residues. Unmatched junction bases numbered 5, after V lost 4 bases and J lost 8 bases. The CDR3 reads CASSSPGLAGYEQFF. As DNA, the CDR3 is TGTGCCAGCAGCTCACCGGGACTAGCGGGATATGAGCAGTTCTTC.

CDR3 amino acids: CASSRKTGSRADTQYF. In DNA form, the CDR3 reads TGTGCCAGCAGCCGGAAGACAGGTAGTCGTGCAGATACGCAGTATTTT. The chain is built from TRBV5-8 and TRBJ2-3, with D possibly being TRBD1 (6 bases). From germline, CDR1 is SGHTS and CDR2 YDEGEE. This CDR3 spans 16 amino acids. V lost 4 bases and J 4 bases, leaving 19 bases between the germline ends.

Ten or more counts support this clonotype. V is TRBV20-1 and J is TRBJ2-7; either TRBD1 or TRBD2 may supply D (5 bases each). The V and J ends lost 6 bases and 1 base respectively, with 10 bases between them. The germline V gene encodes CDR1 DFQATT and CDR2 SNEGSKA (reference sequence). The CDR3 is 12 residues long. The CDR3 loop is CSAGDVSYEQYF. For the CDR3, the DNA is TGCAGTGCGGGGGACGTTTCCTACGAGCAGTACTTC.

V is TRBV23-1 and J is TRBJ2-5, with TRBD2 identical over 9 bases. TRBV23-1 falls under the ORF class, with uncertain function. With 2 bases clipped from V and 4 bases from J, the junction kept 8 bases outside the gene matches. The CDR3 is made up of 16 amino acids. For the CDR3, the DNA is TGCGCCAGCAGTCAACAAAGCGGGAGGTCTCGAGAGACCCAGTACTTC. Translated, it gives CASSQQSGRSRETQYF.

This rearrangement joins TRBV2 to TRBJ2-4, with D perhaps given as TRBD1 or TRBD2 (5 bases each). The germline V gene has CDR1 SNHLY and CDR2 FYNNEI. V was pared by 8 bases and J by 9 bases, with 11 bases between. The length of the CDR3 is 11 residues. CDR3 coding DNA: TGTGCCAGCTATGGGGGATCCATTCAGTACTTC. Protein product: CASYGGSIQYF.

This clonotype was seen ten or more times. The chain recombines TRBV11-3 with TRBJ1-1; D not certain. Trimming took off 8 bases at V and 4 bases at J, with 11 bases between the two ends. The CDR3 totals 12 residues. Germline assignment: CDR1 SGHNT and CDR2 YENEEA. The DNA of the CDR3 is TGTGCCAGCGGCCTCGGCGGCACTGAAGCTTTCTTT. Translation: CASGLGGTEAFF.